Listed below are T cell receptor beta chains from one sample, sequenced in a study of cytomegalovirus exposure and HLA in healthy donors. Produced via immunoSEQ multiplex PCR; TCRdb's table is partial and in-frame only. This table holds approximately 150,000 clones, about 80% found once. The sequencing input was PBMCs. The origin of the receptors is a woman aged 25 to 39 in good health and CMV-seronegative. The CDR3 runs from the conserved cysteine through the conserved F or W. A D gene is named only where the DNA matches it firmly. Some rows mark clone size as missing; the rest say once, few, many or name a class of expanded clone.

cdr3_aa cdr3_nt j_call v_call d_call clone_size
CASSEGRGQETQYF TGTGCCAGCAGCGAGGGCAGGGGCCAAGAGACCCAGTACTTC TRBJ2-5 TRBV13 . .
CATSILRTSGGGETQYF TGTGCCACCAGCATTTTGCGGACTAGCGGGGGAGGAGAGACCCAGTACTTC TRBJ2-5 TRBV15 TRBD2 .
CASSYRPGQLNSPLHF TGTGCCAGCAGTTACCGTCCGGGACAGCTTAATTCACCCCTCCACTTT TRBJ1-6 TRBV6-5 TRBD1 few
CASSLSTATNEKLFF TGTGCCAGCAGTTTATCGACAGCAACTAATGAAAAACTGTTTTTT TRBJ1-4 TRBV27 . .
CASSSSGADTQYF TGCGCCAGCAGCTCGAGTGGGGCGGATACGCAGTATTTT TRBJ2-3 TRBV5-1 . .
CASSPGHKTTEQYF TGTGCCAGCAGCCCGGGACACAAGACTACCGAGCAGTACTTC TRBJ2-7 TRBV2 . .
CASSVDRVFPGELFF TGTGCCAGCAGCGTTGACAGGGTTTTCCCTGGGGAGCTGTTTTTT TRBJ2-2 TRBV9 TRBD1 .
CASSATDRGSGANVLTF TGTGCCAGCAGCGCAACCGACAGGGGCTCTGGGGCCAACGTCCTGACTTTC TRBJ2-6 TRBV5-6 TRBD1 .
CASSQGSEPYTEAFF TGTGCCAGCTCACAAGGGAGTGAGCCGTACACTGAAGCTTTCTTT TRBJ1-1 TRBV18 . .
CASSFSGTSVLGEQFF TGCGCCAGCAGCTTCTCCGGGACTAGCGTCCTAGGGGAGCAGTTCTTC TRBJ2-1 TRBV5-1 TRBD2 .
CASSQDGDRGDYEQYF TGCGCCAGCAGCCAAGATGGGGACAGGGGGGACTACGAGCAGTACTTC TRBJ2-7 TRBV4-1 TRBD1 few
CASSSHPTNNEQFF TGTGCCAGCAGTTCCCACCCGACTAACAATGAGCAGTTCTTC TRBJ2-1 TRBV6-6 . few
CASSLAASGGNYGYTF TGTGCCAGCAGCTTAGCCGCAAGCGGGGGGAACTATGGCTACACCTTC TRBJ1-2 TRBV11-1 . .
CAISASGGELSYNEQFF TGTGCCATCAGTGCCAGCGGGGGGGAGCTCTCCTACAATGAGCAGTTCTTC TRBJ2-1 TRBV10-3 TRBD2 .
CAWSLTGRGYTF TGTGCCTGGAGTCTGACAGGTCGCGGCTACACCTTC TRBJ1-2 TRBV30 . .
CASLQGLNTEAFF TGTGCCAGCTTGCAGGGTCTGAACACTGAAGCTTTCTTT TRBJ1-1 TRBV18 . .